The sample holds a few counts of the clone carrying this T cell receptor (beta chain). As yet, its antigen is unknown. The source of the sample is a study of T-cell memory formation after mild COVID-19. Study summary: TCR clusters were mostly confined to one donor each.

Each CDR3 protein gets one entry after TCRdb re-called the 5' RACE reads with MiXCR. The top ten clones hold around a fifth of a sample with around 300,000 distinct CDR3 sequences, under 15% of them seen once. Notes on the study in general: Of the contracting clones, CD4+ ones lay mainly in CM and EM, and CD8+ ones in EMRA. Day 15 to 85 contractors were CD4/CD8 balanced; later expanders leaned CD4+. Whether day 37 second-wave clones are SARS-CoV-2-specific was not confirmed.

The CDR3 sequence is 14 residues long. Germline V gene sequence: CDR1 SEHNR, CDR2 FQNEAQ (reference sequence). The V gene end was trimmed by 5 bases and the J gene end by 4 bases; junction bases not matched to a gene: 7. The chain couples TRBV7-9 to TRBJ1-2, with 7 bases lining up with TRBD1. The clonotype comes from a man aged 18 to 35 who had mild COVID-19 (a few samples of this study predate the infection). Cell type and time point are not known. Source material: PBMCs or a T cell subset sorted from them (not recorded which). CDR3 in DNA: TGTGCCAGCAGCCCCACAGGGGTTGGCTATGGCTACACCTTC. Translation gives CASSPTGVGYGYTF.